These 29 T cell receptor beta chains share one sample of origin, sequenced in a study of T cells in Graves' hyperthyroidism and ophthalmopathy. What was amplified from RNA transcripts were TCR beta CDR3 regions. A first-round RT-PCR of the TCR CDR3 used the HTBI primer set. TCRdb redid the calling of the multiplex PCR reads with MiXCR, one entry per CDR3 protein. The repertoire has roughly 380,000 distinct CDR3 sequences, 19% of them found once; the top ten carry 3.5% to 4%. Sequencing was carried out using blood. The receptors were gathered from a woman under 30 with Graves' hyperthyroidism.

This clonotype was seen at least ten times. The junction departs from the called germline gene at one end, perhaps through a read error. This chain connects TRBV15 to TRBJ1-5; no firm D call. CDR1 is LNHNV and CDR2 is YYDKDF in the germline V gene (reference sequence). CDR3 length equals 13 residues. The CDR3 here is CATSKGSNRPQHF. The DNA for the CDR3 is TGTGCCACCAGCAAGGGAAGCAATCGGCCCCAGCATTTT.

The rearrangement links TRBV29-1 to TRBJ1-1; D uncertain. The CDR3 totals 14 residues. The germline V gene encodes CDR1 SQVTM and CDR2 ANQGSEA. V was pared by 4 bases and J by 2 bases, with 14 bases between. DNA of the CDR3: TGCAGCGTTGTATCCAAAGGAAAAAACACTGAAGCTTTCTTT. Its protein is CSVVSKGKNTEAFF. The complete variable domain, with remaining parts taken from reference TRBV29-1 and TRBJ1-1, reads SAVISQKPSRDICQRGTSLTIQCQVDSQVTMMFWYRQQPGQSLTLIATANQGSEATYESGFVIDKFPISRPNLTFSTLTVSNMSPEDSSIYLCSVVSKGKNTEAFFGQGTRLTVV.

The V call is TRBV6-5, the J call TRBJ2-7, with 9 bases fitting TRBD2. This CDR3 comprises 15 residues. Germline V gene lookup returns CDR1 MNHEY and CDR2 SVGAGI. J was trimmed by 2 bases and V by 6 bases; bases with no gene match: 8. CDR3 residues: CASSLGSGSTYEQYF. The CDR3 DNA reads TGTGCCAGCAGCTTAGGTAGCGGGAGTACCTACGAGCAGTACTTC.

This clonotype was recorded at least ten times. The rearrangement links TRBV2 to TRBJ1-2; 7 bases match TRBD1. Per the germline V gene, CDR1 is SNHLY and CDR2 is FYNNEI. This CDR3 contains 15 residues. Trimming took 6 bases from V and 3 from J; bases not matched to a gene: 10. CDR3 amino acids: CASSQGVTLYYGYTF. As DNA, the CDR3 is TGTGCCAGCAGCCAGGGGGTGACGCTCTACTATGGCTACACCTTC.

There are many counts of this clonotype. The rearrangement joins TRBV28 to TRBJ2-5, with D perhaps TRBD1 or TRBD2 (6 bases each). The CDR3 contains 15 residues. Germline V lookup: CDR1 MDHEN, CDR2 SYDVKM. The V end was cut by 1 base, the J end by 5 bases, with 14 bases between. The chain's CDR3 is CASSLYLVGGETQYF. The CDR3 DNA follows: TGTGCCAGCAGTTTATACCTGGTCGGGGGCGAGACCCAGTACTTC. The whole variable domain, remainder taken from reference TRBV28 and TRBJ2-5, is DVKVTQSSRYLVKRTGEKVFLECVQDMDHENMFWYRQDPGLGLRLIYFSYDVKMKEKGDIPEGYSVSREKKERFSLILESASTNQTSMYLCASSLYLVGGETQYFGPGTRLLVL.

This clonotype was counted many times. V gene TRBV20-1 combines with J gene TRBJ1-2; D unresolved. From germline, CDR1 is DFQATT and CDR2 SNEGSKA (reference sequence). V was shortened by 0 bases and J by 8 bases, with 7 bases between the two germline ends. The CDR3 is 11 residues long. The chain's CDR3 is CSARDIGGYTF. CDR3 coding DNA: TGCAGTGCTAGAGATATTGGGGGCTACACCTTC.

This clonotype was seen many times. J is TRBJ2-7 and V is TRBV6-5, with D possibly matching TRBD1 (6 bases). Germline V lookup: CDR1 MNHEY, CDR2 SVGAGI. The CDR3 runs 16 residues. The V gene lost 4 bases and the J gene lost 1 base, with 17 bases spanning the gap. The CDR3 here is CASSSAGDPGSYEQYF. In DNA, the CDR3 is TGTGCCAGCAGTTCCGCAGGGGATCCTGGATCCTACGAGCAGTACTTC.

Many counts were recorded for this clonotype. The genes are TRBV27 and TRBJ1-2, with D perhaps TRBD1 (5 bases). This CDR3 spans 15 amino acids. The ends were cut back, 4 bases at V and 1 base at J, with 13 bases in the middle. Germline V gives CDR1 MNHEY, CDR2 SMNVEV (reference sequence). CDR3: CASSSPLRGNYGYTF. The CDR3 nucleotides read TGTGCCAGCAGTTCCCCGCTAAGGGGTAACTATGGCTACACCTTC.

In this sample, this clonotype turned up many times. This sequence joins TRBV2 and TRBJ2-2; 9 positions agree with TRBD2. The CDR3 is made up of 19 amino acids. The V segment lost 4 bases and the J segment 4 bases; nucleotides outside the gene matches: 16. CDR1 is SNHLY and CDR2 is FYNNEI in the germline V gene. CDR3 amino acids: CASSVISGGQDRTTGELFF. DNA for the CDR3: TGTGCCAGCAGTGTGATTAGCGGGGGCCAAGACAGAACCACCGGGGAGCTGTTTTTT. The whole variable domain, filled in from reference TRBV2 and TRBJ2-2, reads EPEVTQTPSHQVTQMGQEVILRCVPISNHLYFYWYRQILGQKVEFLVSFYNNEISEKSEIFDDQFSVERPDGSNFTLKIRSTKLEDSAMYFCASSVISGGQDRTTGELFFGEGSRLTVL.

The table lists this clonotype with many counts. The genes are TRBV12-3 or TRBV12-4 and TRBJ1-2; a weak D match, TRBD1 (6 bases). This CDR3 region has 13 residues. The V end lost 2 bases, the J end lost 8 bases, and 12 bases lay between the germline ends. The CDR3 DNA sequence: TGTGCCAGCAGTTTACGTGGGGGCAGAGGCTACACCTTC. Amino acids: CASSLRGGRGYTF.

This clonotype was observed many times. DNA for the CDR3: TGCGCCAGCAGCTTGGACAGGTCGACTTTCTTT. Translated: CASSLDRSTFF. V and J are TRBV5-1 and TRBJ1-1, with D possibly matching TRBD1 (5 bases). V shed 0 bases and J shed 12 bases, with 9 bases lying between them. The CDR3 consists of 11 residues. The germline gives CDR1 SGHRS, CDR2 YFSETQ.

This clonotype came up many times. The rearrangement joins TRBV20-1 to TRBJ1-1, with D possibly TRBD1 on 6 matching bases. The V end lost 1 base, the J end lost 4 bases, and 13 bases lay between the germline ends. From germline, CDR1 is DFQATT and CDR2 SNEGSKA (reference sequence). The CDR3 spans 14 residues. The CDR3 sequence: CSARVDSASTEAFF. In nucleotides, the CDR3 is TGCAGTGCTAGAGTGGACAGTGCCTCCACTGAAGCTTTCTTT.

This clonotype was found many times. V gene TRBV6-2 or TRBV6-3 combines with J gene TRBJ2-2; 12 bases map to TRBD1. The junction had 12 bases not matched to a gene; V was cut back by 3 bases and J by 1 base. The germline CDR1 and CDR2 sequences are MNHEY and SVGEGT. This CDR3 has 20 amino acids. In DNA form, the CDR3 reads TGTGCCAGCAGTTATCTCAGCCGGGACAGGGGGCCTCTGAACACCGGGGAGCTGTTTTTT. Protein: CASSYLSRDRGPLNTGELFF.

In this sample, this clonotype turned up many times. The chain links TRBV11-2 to TRBJ1-2; possibly TRBD1 for D (5 bases). The CDR3 totals 14 residues. The V end lost 5 bases, the J end lost 4 bases, and 14 bases lay between the germline ends. Per germline, CDR1 SGHAT and CDR2 FQNNGV. The CDR3 DNA reads as TGTGCCAGCAGCCCCCCGGGGCTCGTCTATGGCTACACCTTC. It codes for CASSPPGLVYGYTF.

This clonotype has at least ten counts. This sequence joins TRBV11-2 and TRBJ2-7, with 10 positions matching TRBD1. Germline V gene lookup returns CDR1 SGHAT and CDR2 FQNNGV. The CDR3 is 18 amino acids. V was pared by 4 bases and J by 6 bases, with 18 bases of the junction left unmatched. The CDR3 nucleotides are TGTGCCAGCAGCTCCGTACGCTCCGGGGACAGGGGCTTTCTCGAGCAGTACTTC. Protein product: CASSSVRSGDRGFLEQYF.

V usage is TRBV20-1 and J usage is TRBJ1-2; D uncertain. CDR1 and CDR2 (germline): DFQATT, SNEGSKA (reference sequence). CDR3 length: 12 residues. The V end lost 2 bases, the J end lost 2 bases, and 6 bases lay between the germline ends. As DNA, the CDR3 is TGCAGTGCTAGATACGGAAACTATGGCTACACCTTC. Translated, it gives CSARYGNYGYTF.

This clonotype was recorded a few times. Just one base apart from a much larger clone, this may be a read error. The conserved phenylalanine or tryptophan is not found at the CDR3 terminus, so this likely reflects a read error. V and J are TRBV5-1 and TRBJ2-2; the D call may be TRBD1 or TRBD2 (5 bases each). Between the trimmed V and J ends, which lost 0 bases and 5 bases, there was a span of 17 bases. Germline V CDR1 and CDR2: SGHRS, YFSETQ. The CDR3 has 17 residues. In DNA form, the CDR3 reads TGCGCCAGCAGCTTGGTCCTTTATGGGACGGGAACCGGGGAGCTGTTTTTG. Its translation: CASSLVLYGTGTGELFL.

In this sample, this clonotype turned up many times. The V and J genes are TRBV6-2 or TRBV6-3 and TRBJ2-5; 11 nucleotides agree with TRBD2. Germline V CDR1 and CDR2: MNHEY, SVGEGT. The CDR3 consists of 19 residues. Trimming at V came to 2 bases and at J to 5 bases, leaving 16 bases not matched to a gene. CDR3: CASSYKLAGGSGRVETQYF. In DNA, the CDR3 is TGTGCCAGCAGTTACAAGCTAGCGGGGGGATCCGGGAGGGTGGAGACCCAGTACTTC.

The gene calls are TRBV2 and TRBJ1-5; perhaps TRBD1 as D (5 bases). This CDR3 has 17 residues. The V and J ends lost 3 bases and 5 bases respectively, with 20 bases between them. Germline assignment: CDR1 SNHLY and CDR2 FYNNEI. The CDR3 loop is CASSDWGRTGPYQPQHF. CDR3 DNA: TGTGCCAGCAGTGATTGGGGAAGAACAGGCCCCTATCAGCCCCAGCATTTT.

This clonotype has ten or more counts. The chain is built from TRBV12-3 or TRBV12-4 and TRBJ1-6; 7 nucleotides match TRBD1. The length of the CDR3 is 15 residues. The junction had 7 bases not matched to a gene; V was cut back by 2 bases and J by 9 bases. CDR3 sequence reads: CASSLRRQGGSPLHF. The CDR3 bases are TGTGCCAGCAGTTTACGGCGCCAGGGGGGTTCACCCCTCCACTTT.

CDR3 loop: CATSRDPSVYGYTF. The CDR3 DNA follows: TGTGCCACCAGCAGAGATCCGTCAGTCTATGGCTACACCTTC. This chain joins TRBV15 and TRBJ1-2, with D unresolved. The CDR3 length is 14 residues. V was cut by 0 bases and J by 4 bases, with 9 bases left in between. Germline CDR1 reads LNHNV; CDR2 reads YYDKDF (reference sequence).

This clonotype was seen ten or more times. This chain links TRBV7-8 with TRBJ1-5; a possible D gene is TRBD1 (5 bases). The germline CDR1 and CDR2 sequences are SGHVS and FQNEAQ. This CDR3 is built from 18 residues. The V end lost 3 bases, the J end lost 4 bases, and 22 bases lay between the germline ends. The CDR3 sequence is CASSLLGRFGTRNQPQHF. The CDR3, as DNA: TGTGCCAGCAGCTTGCTTGGGCGATTCGGGACTCGGAATCAGCCCCAGCATTTT.

This clonotype was seen at least ten times. V gene TRBV6-5 combines with J gene TRBJ1-1; no definite D call. The CDR3 is 13 residues long. Germline V gene lookup returns CDR1 MNHEY and CDR2 SVGAGI. Trimming shortened V by 3 bases and J by 5 bases, and 10 bases separated the two germline ends. The chain's CDR3 is CASSYVGGTEAFF. CDR3 in DNA: TGTGCCAGCAGTTATGTCGGCGGTACTGAAGCTTTCTTT.

At least ten counts were recorded for this clonotype. The rearrangement joins TRBV19 to TRBJ2-5, with D possibly matching TRBD2 (5 bases). Trimming cost V 1 base and J 5 bases, with 11 bases left between them. The CDR3 covers 14 residues. Germline V gives CDR1 LNHDA, CDR2 SQIVND (reference sequence). CDR3 DNA: TGTGCCAGTAGTATAGGGGGTACTAGGGAGACCCAGTACTTC. Translated, it gives CASSIGGTRETQYF. Combining the CDR3 with reference TRBV19 and TRBJ2-5 gives the whole variable domain DGGITQSPKYLFRKEGQNVTLSCEQNLNHDAMYWYRQDPGQGLRLIYYSQIVNDFQKGDIAEGYSVSREKKESFPLTVTSAQKNPTAFYLCASSIGGTRETQYFGPGTRLLVL.

This clonotype was counted ten times or more. The V call is TRBV24-1, the J call TRBJ1-2; D remains ambiguous. Germline CDR1 and CDR2: KGHDR and SFDVKD. V gave up 7 bases and J gave up 4 bases, with 15 bases separating them. There are 14 residues in the CDR3. CDR3 amino acids: CATSPPGRGYGYTF. DNA of the CDR3: TGTGCCACCAGCCCACCAGGAAGAGGCTATGGCTACACCTTC.

This clonotype was seen repeatedly, ten times or more. This chain links TRBV19 with TRBJ1-1; D perhaps matches TRBD1 (5 bases). Germline-derived CDR1 and CDR2 are LNHDA and SQIVND (reference sequence). V was cut by 6 bases and J by 7 bases, with 18 bases left in between. The CDR3 consists of 14 residues. The DNA for the CDR3 is TGTGCCAGTAGGTCTGATGCATGGGGCGGTGAAGCTTTCTTT. As protein: CASRSDAWGGEAFF.

The table lists this clonotype with a count of one. V and J are TRBV28 and TRBJ1-2; TRBD1 might be the D (5 bases). V dropped 10 bases and J dropped 6 bases, with 12 bases sitting between them. The germline V gene encodes CDR1 MDHEN and CDR2 SYDVKM. The CDR3 has 11 residues. The CDR3 region is CATGTVDGYTF. For the CDR3, the DNA is TGTGCCACCGGGACGGTGGATGGCTACACCTTC.

The rearrangement joins TRBV6-1 to TRBJ1-1, with unresolved D. The germline gives CDR1 MNHNS, CDR2 SASEGT. CDR3 length: 14 residues. The V and J ends lost 6 bases and 0 bases respectively, with 11 bases between them. This CDR3 is CASSRRRMNTEAFF. DNA of the CDR3: TGTGCCAGCAGCCGAAGACGGATGAACACTGAAGCTTTCTTT.

In DNA form, the CDR3 reads TGCGCCAGCAGCCGATCGACATGGGAGCTGTTTTTT. Encoded protein: CASSRSTWELFF. V is TRBV5-1 and J is TRBJ2-2; no clear D. Germline V gene data show CDR1 as SGHRS and CDR2 as YFSETQ. The CDR3 extends over 12 amino acids. With 4 bases removed from V and 9 bases from J, the gap between germline ends came to 10 bases.